Below, 9 T cell receptor beta chains from the same sample are listed, as sequenced in a study of cytomegalovirus exposure and HLA in healthy donors. Researchers ran the PCR with 60 Vbeta and 13 Jbeta primers. Libraries were prepared by immunoSEQ multiplex PCR; TCRdb keeps only in-frame clonotypes and omits some of them. The table records 90,000 to 120,000 clones, around 77% of them present only once. Sequenced material: PBMCs. The receptors were sampled from a man aged 18 to 35 in good health and CMV-seronegative.

The chain links TRBV5-8 to TRBJ1-1; a possible D gene is TRBD1 (6 bases). The germline V gene encodes CDR1 SGHTS and CDR2 YDEGEE. Trimming took 5 bases from V and 0 from J, leaving 20 bases between them. The CDR3 sequence is 17 residues long. The CDR3: CASRKGEPGPMNTEAFF. DNA of the CDR3: TGTGCCAGCAGAAAGGGGGAGCCGGGCCCAATGAACACTGAAGCTTTCTTT. Supplemented by reference TRBV5-8 and TRBJ1-1, the full variable domain reads EAGVTQSPTHLIKTRGQQATLRCSPISGHTSVYWYQQALGLGLQFLLWYDEGEERNRGNFPPRFSGRQFPNYSSELNVNALELEDSALYLCASRKGEPGPMNTEAFFGQGTRLTVV.

The V call is TRBV2, the J call TRBJ1-2; D perhaps matches TRBD1 (5 bases). CDR1 is SNHLY, CDR2 FYNNEI, per germline. Trimming shortened V by 4 bases and J by 2 bases, and 11 bases separated the two germline ends. This CDR3 has 14 residues. The CDR3 DNA reads as TGTGCCAGCAGTGCCCACAGGACAAACTATGGCTACACCTTC. Protein sequence: CASSAHRTNYGYTF.

This rearrangement joins TRBV7-2 to TRBJ1-3; D is possibly TRBD1 (6 bases). Germline-derived CDR1 and CDR2 are SGHTA and FQGNSA. This CDR3 is 12 amino acids long. Here the CDR3 reads CGTGTVGNTIYF. In DNA form, the CDR3 reads TGTGGCACAGGGACGGTCGGAAACACCATATATTTT.

The rearrangement links TRBV4-3 to TRBJ2-5; the match to TRBD2 covers 7 bases. This CDR3 comprises 14 residues. V lost 1 base to trimming and J lost 4 bases; unmatched junction nucleotides: 3. CDR1 LGHNA and CDR2 YSLEER come from the germline V gene. Here the CDR3 DNA reads TGCGCCAGCAGCCAAGGGGGAGGGTTAGAGACCCAGTACTTC. This gives the protein CASSQGGGLETQYF.

This chain connects TRBV7-8 to TRBJ1-5; D not certain. Germline V gene lookup returns CDR1 SGHVS and CDR2 FQNEAQ. The CDR3 length is 15 residues. The V end was cut by 5 bases, the J end by 5 bases, with 16 bases between. The CDR3 coding sequence is TGTGCCAGCAGCCCAACAAAGCCGAGGGATCAGCCCCAGCATTTT. The encoded protein is CASSPTKPRDQPQHF.

The rearrangement links TRBV7-9 to TRBJ2-4; a weak D match, TRBD2 (5 bases). The CDR3 totals 12 residues. Germline CDR1 reads SEHNR; CDR2 reads FQNEAQ (reference sequence). The chain's CDR3 is CSTAVRGGIQYF. The CDR3 DNA reads as TGTTCCACCGCGGTTCGAGGAGGCATTCAGTACTTC.

The chain recombines TRBV6-1 with TRBJ1-2; D remains unclear. Germline V gene lookup returns CDR1 MNHNS and CDR2 SASEGT. V was clipped by 8 bases and J by 5 bases, with 6 bases between them. The CDR3 length is 10 residues. CDR3 protein: CASAAYGYTF. CDR3 nucleotides: TGTGCCAGCGCGGCATATGGCTACACCTTC.

This CDR3 reads CASSRDRINYGYTF. CDR3 DNA sequence: TGTGCCAGCAGTCGAGACAGGATAAACTATGGCTACACCTTC. This sequence joins TRBV2 and TRBJ1-2, with a tentative D call TRBD1 (6 bases). Between the trimmed V and J ends, which lost 5 bases and 2 bases, there was a span of 12 bases. This CDR3 contains 14 residues. CDR1 SNHLY and CDR2 FYNNEI come from the germline V gene.

V gene TRBV14 combines with J gene TRBJ2-3; 11 bases are a match to TRBD2. The CDR3 sequence is 16 residues long. CDR1 and CDR2 from the germline V gene are SGHDN and FVKESK. Trimming at V came to 4 bases and at J to 1 base, leaving 4 bases not matched to a gene. In nucleotides, the CDR3 is TGTGCCAGCAGCCTTATAGCGGGGGGGCGCACAGATACGCAGTATTTT. Translated: CASSLIAGGRTDTQYF.